This T cell receptor beta chain was identified during a study of CD8 T cells in Susac syndrome. Study-level background: Sequencing included Susac syndrome patients, 5 or 6 of them with active disease and fewer than 10 in remission.

The CDR3 length is 19 residues. Germline lookup yields CDR1 KGHSH and CDR2 LQKENI. V trimming: 0 bases; J trimming: 5 bases; junction bases outside the gene matches: 16. When the RNA was reverse transcribed, random hexamers were used with an input of 0.5 to 1 ug. Amplification of the TCR beta CDR3 was carried out by immunoSEQ multiplex PCR, which spanned a total of 54 Vbeta and 13 Jbeta segments. Each CDR3 protein is one row after TCRdb ran MiXCR on the immunoSEQ multiplex PCR reads. In the table there are under 85,000 distinct CDR3 sequences, about 94% of which are singletons. CD8+ and CD4+ T cells from blood underwent TCR beta sequencing.

The chain combines TRBV18 with TRBJ2-5, with 9 bases lining up with TRBD2. The specimen was CD8+ T cells from PBMCs. The TCR comes from a human donor with Susac syndrome. The CDR3 is CASSPPSRGRGPLRETQYF. CDR3 sequence (DNA): TGTGCCAGCTCACCACCCTCTCGCGGGAGGGGCCCACTTCGGGAGACCCAGTACTTC. Drawing the rest from reference TRBV18 and TRBJ2-5, the complete variable domain is NAGVMQNPRHLVRRRGQEARLRCSPMKGHSHVYWYRQLPEEGLKFMVYLQKENIIDESGMPKERFSAEFPKEGPSILRIQQVVRGDSAAYFCASSPPSRGRGPLRETQYFGPGTRLLVL.